What follows is one T cell receptor beta chain and its context. Its cognate antigen is unknown. This specimen comes from a study of CD8 T cells in Susac syndrome. General study findings and limits: In its TCR sequencing and HLA analysis, the study acknowledged that the number of individuals was relatively small.

The V and J ends lost 7 bases and 9 bases, in that order; junction bases with no gene match: 18. Germline values: CDR1 SGHTA, CDR2 FQGNSA. The CDR3 is 18 residues long. CD8+ and CD4+ T cells from blood underwent TCR beta sequencing. The RNA, roughly 0.5 to 1 ug, was put through reverse transcription using random hexamers. TCRdb ran MiXCR on the immunoSEQ multiplex PCR reads and lists one entry per CDR3 protein. Of fewer than 350,000 distinct CDR3 sequences in the sample, 89% were seen once. The TCR comes from a human donor with multiple sclerosis. V gene TRBV7-2 combines with J gene TRBJ1-6; 10 bases match TRBD1. Sequencing input: CD8+ T cells from PBMCs. The CDR3 nucleotides are TGTGCCAGCACCTCGGAGACAGGGGGCCTCTTAGTAGGTTCACCCCTCCACTTT. Residues: CASTSETGGLLVGSPLHF.